This TCR beta chain is from a study of blood T cell repertoires in COVID-19. Germline V gives CDR1 SEHNR, CDR2 FQNEAQ (reference sequence). The CDR3 totals 15 residues. Germline trimming cut 5 bases from V and 3 bases from J; bases unmatched to any gene: 9. Original analysis: Amplification of reference gene primers provided the estimated nucleated cell counts. Method: immunoSEQ multiplex PCR; TCRdb's copy keeps in-frame clones and lacks some. The V and J calls and clone size were taken over from that table, and D and trimming were inferred from the DNA. There are 35,000 to 50,000 clones in the sample; around 83% occur only once, and nearly 25% lies in the top ten. This clone was seen more than once but under ten times.

This clonotype was obtained from a human donor with acute or convalescent COVID-19. The donor label of this sample is uncertain. The rearrangement links TRBV7-9 to TRBJ1-1, with 7 bases identical to TRBD1. Sequences were obtained from peripheral blood. The CDR3 DNA is TGTGCCAGCAGCCCCGACCGGGACAGCTACACTGAAGCTTTCTTT. Protein sequence: CASSPDRDSYTEAFF.